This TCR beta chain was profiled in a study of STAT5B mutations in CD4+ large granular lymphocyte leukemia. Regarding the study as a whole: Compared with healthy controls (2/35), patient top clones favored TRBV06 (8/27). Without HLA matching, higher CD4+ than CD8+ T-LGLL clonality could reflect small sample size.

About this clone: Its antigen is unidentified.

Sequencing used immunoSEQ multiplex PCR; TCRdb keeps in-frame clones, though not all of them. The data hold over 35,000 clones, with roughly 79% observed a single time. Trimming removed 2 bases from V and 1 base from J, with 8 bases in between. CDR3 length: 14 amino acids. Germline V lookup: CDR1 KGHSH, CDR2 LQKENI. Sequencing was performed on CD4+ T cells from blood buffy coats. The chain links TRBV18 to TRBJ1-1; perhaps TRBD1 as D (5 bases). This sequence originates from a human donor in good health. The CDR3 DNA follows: TGTGCCAGCTCACCAGGGGCTCAGAACACTGAAGCTTTCTTT. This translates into CASSPGAQNTEAFF.